The clone carrying this T cell receptor (beta chain) has only a few counts. Antigen: not known. Molecules of cDNA were individually given unique molecular identifiers that were attached to them. TCRdb independently ran MiXCR on the 5' RACE reads; one entry per CDR3 protein. The table includes some 80,000 distinct CDR3 sequences, roughly an eighth detected once. Germline-derived CDR1 and CDR2 are SGHDN and FVKESK. There are 14 residues in the CDR3. Trimming shortened V by 5 bases and J by 3 bases, and 13 bases separated the two germline ends. This sample was taken from a study of early T cells in non-severe SARS-CoV-2 infection. Study information: From unsorted whole blood, bulk RNA was sequenced, and the chains remained unpaired. Findings of the study overall: Reliance on VDJdb matching favored anti-spike CD8 responses; private and CD4 specificities were missed.

This sequence joins TRBV14 and TRBJ2-5; weak D call: TRBD1 (6 bases). Sample: whole blood. This TCR came from an adult who was a healthcare worker with PCR-confirmed SARS-CoV-2 infection or an uninfected control (not recorded which). The CDR3 region is CASSGRQVEETQYF. CDR3 sequence (DNA): TGTGCCAGCAGCGGAAGACAGGTCGAAGAGACCCAGTACTTC.